A single sample is the source of the 13 T cell receptor beta chains below, sequenced in a study of cytomegalovirus exposure and HLA in healthy donors. The PCR employed 60 Vbeta primers together with 13 Jbeta primers. Profiling relied on immunoSEQ multiplex PCR, and the TCRdb table lists in-frame clones only, not all of them. Seen here are some 87,000 clones, more than 55% observed once, and the top ten hold about 5%. Input material: PBMCs. The receptors were gathered from a woman aged 25 to 39 in good health and CMV-seropositive.

The CDR3 DNA sequence: TGCGCCAGCAGCAAAGACAGGGCGTCCGGGGAGCTGTTTTTT. This gives the protein CASSKDRASGELFF. The V gene is TRBV5-1, the J gene TRBJ2-2, with 7 bases identical to TRBD1. CDR3 size: 14 residues. V gave up 4 bases and J gave up 6 bases; unmatched junction bases: 6. The germline CDR1 and CDR2 sequences are SGHRS and YFSETQ.

The chain employs TRBV11-2 and TRBJ2-2; D possibly corresponds to TRBD2 (6 bases). Germline V gene data show CDR1 as SGHAT and CDR2 as FQNNGV. There are 15 residues in the CDR3. Trimming removed 1 base at V and 5 bases at J, with 11 bases between. CDR3 DNA: TGTGCCAGCAGCTTAGCGGGGGAGGTGACCGGGGAGCTGTTTTTT. Translated, it gives CASSLAGEVTGELFF.

This clone was found a few times. This chain links TRBV7-2 with TRBJ2-7; a weak D match, TRBD1 (7 bases). Germline assignment: CDR1 SGHTA and CDR2 FQGNSA. The CDR3 sequence is 14 residues long. V lost 5 bases to trimming and J lost 4 bases, with 15 bases between them. Here the CDR3 reads CASSPGGGMYEQYF. The CDR3 DNA reads as TGTGCCAGCAGCCCCGGAGGGGGCATGTACGAGCAGTACTTC.

CDR3 DNA: TGTGCCAGTAGTTCGGGCGCAGGGAAAGGAGTAGGAGGCTACACCTTC. Its protein product is CASSSGAGKGVGGYTF. J is TRBJ1-2 and V is TRBV19, with D tentatively TRBD1 (5 bases). Germline V gene sequence: CDR1 LNHDA, CDR2 SQIVND (reference sequence). The CDR3 covers 16 residues. Trimming removed 5 bases at V and 8 bases at J, with 24 bases between.

This clone was observed a few times. This chain uses TRBV6-1 with TRBJ2-3; 8 bases are a match to TRBD2. The CDR3 sequence is 15 residues long. V lost 4 bases and J lost 0; bases outside the gene matches: 3. CDR1 and CDR2 from the germline V gene are MNHNS and SASEGT. CDR3 in DNA: TGTGCCAGCAGTGGGGGCGGGGGGAGCACAGATACGCAGTATTTT. This encodes CASSGGGGSTDTQYF.

The chain uses TRBV10-3 and TRBJ2-1; 10 bases are a match to TRBD1. V lost 8 bases to trimming and J lost 5 bases; unmatched junction nucleotides: 6. Germline V gene lookup returns CDR1 ENHRY and CDR2 SYGVKD. This CDR3 contains 14 residues. The CDR3 protein is CAIEPGQGNNEQFF. DNA for the CDR3: TGTGCCATCGAACCGGGACAGGGGAACAATGAGCAGTTCTTC.

The rearrangement uses TRBV30 and TRBJ1-4; the match to TRBD1 covers 9 bases. This CDR3 has 15 residues. Germline V gene data show CDR1 as GTSNPN and CDR2 as SVGIG (reference sequence). Trimming removed 1 base from V and 7 bases from J; junction bases left unmatched: 7. The CDR3 is CAWSEKQGAGEKLFF. The CDR3 DNA reads TGTGCCTGGAGTGAAAAACAGGGGGCAGGTGAAAAACTGTTTTTT.

The V call is TRBV29-1, the J call TRBJ2-1, with 12 bases lining up with TRBD2. CDR1 and CDR2 from the germline V gene are SQVTM and ANQGSEA. The V and J ends lost 7 bases and 7 bases, in that order; junction bases with no gene match: 5. The CDR3 totals 13 residues. In DNA form, the CDR3 reads TGCAGCGCCGAGGGGACTAGCGGGAATGAGCAGTTCTTC. Protein sequence: CSAEGTSGNEQFF.

In this sample, this clone turned up once. V gene TRBV5-8 combines with J gene TRBJ1-4, with 7 bases lining up with TRBD1. CDR3 length: 15 amino acids. With V trimmed by 5 bases and J by 3 bases, 7 bases remained unmatched. Germline CDR1 is SGHTS and CDR2 is YDEGEE. CDR3 sequence (DNA): TGTGCCAGCAGGGAGACAGGGCCCTCTAATGAAAAACTGTTTTTT. Translated: CASRETGPSNEKLFF.

The chain combines TRBV6-5 with TRBJ2-2; 11 bases match TRBD2. V lost 10 bases to trimming and J lost 1 base; unmatched junction nucleotides: 2. Germline V gives CDR1 MNHEY, CDR2 SVGAGI. This CDR3 has 14 residues. The CDR3 spells CATGLAGNTGELFF. CDR3 nucleotide sequence: TGTGCCACCGGACTAGCGGGGAACACCGGGGAGCTGTTTTTT.

CDR3 loop: CASSLVRGGGIDGYTF. The DNA of the CDR3 is TGCGCCAGCAGCTTGGTTCGCGGGGGCGGTATCGATGGCTACACCTTC. The rearrangement links TRBV5-1 to TRBJ1-2, with a possible D match to TRBD1 (6 bases). Germline V gene sequence: CDR1 SGHRS, CDR2 YFSETQ. V was cut by 0 bases and J by 6 bases, with 18 bases left in between. The CDR3 covers 16 residues.

This chain uses TRBV6-6 with TRBJ1-1; 7 bases align to TRBD1. With 2 bases clipped from V and 8 bases from J, the junction kept 5 bases outside the gene matches. Per the germline V gene, CDR1 is MNHNY and CDR2 is SVGAGI (reference sequence). The CDR3 runs to 13 residues. DNA for the CDR3: TGTGCCAGCAGTTACGACAGGGCAAAAGAAGCTTTCTTT. It encodes CASSYDRAKEAFF.

Turning to this clone: The junction departs from germline at one end; a sequencing error may be responsible. The V gene is TRBV7-9, the J gene TRBJ1-1; the D gene is possibly TRBD1 (6 bases). This CDR3 has 17 amino acids. Germline assignment: CDR1 SEHNR and CDR2 FQNEAQ (reference sequence). In DNA form, the CDR3 reads TGTTCCAGCAGCTTCGACTGGGATAGGAGGGGGGGCACTGAAGCTTTCTTT. The encoded protein is CSSSFDWDRRGGTEAFF.